Shown below are 18 T cell receptor beta chains from a single sample sequenced in a study of control samples from healthy donors and cancer patients. Sequencing was performed with immunoSEQ multiplex PCR; in TCRdb, only in-frame clones are kept and a portion is missing. The repertoire holds fewer than 200,000 clones, with around 95% as singletons. Sequenced: blood. All receptors come from a woman aged 60-70 years in good health.

J is TRBJ1-2 and V is TRBV6-5; weak D call: TRBD1 (6 bases). From germline, CDR1 is MNHEY and CDR2 SVGAGI. V dropped 6 bases and J dropped 3 bases, with 17 bases sitting between them. The length of the CDR3 is 15 residues. The CDR3 sequence is CASRPRGAGDYGYTF. CDR3 DNA sequence: TGTGCCAGCAGACCGAGGGGGGCAGGGGACTATGGCTACACCTTC.

V usage is TRBV2 and J usage is TRBJ1-1; D is ambiguous. The germline V gene encodes CDR1 SNHLY and CDR2 FYNNEI. This CDR3 comprises 16 residues. Deletions cut 5 bases from V and 9 bases from J, with 25 bases between. The CDR3 DNA sequence: TGTGCCAGCAGTTACAGTTACCAAGTTACATCGCACCAAGCTTTCTTT. Its translation: CASSYSYQVTSHQAFF.

This rearrangement joins TRBV19 to TRBJ2-1; D might be TRBD1 (5 bases). The CDR3 is 15 amino acids. Looked up from germline, CDR1 is LNHDA and CDR2 is SQIVND (reference sequence). The germline V and J ends were trimmed by 5 bases and 7 bases, with 18 bases remaining between them. The CDR3 sequence is CASSEQVRLWNEQFF. CDR3 DNA sequence: TGTGCCAGTAGTGAACAGGTCCGTCTATGGAATGAGCAGTTCTTC.

The genes are TRBV5-1 and TRBJ2-7; no reliable D call. The CDR3 contains 14 residues. Trimming pared 0 bases from V and 3 bases from J, leaving 10 bases between. The germline gives CDR1 SGHRS, CDR2 YFSETQ. The CDR3 nucleotides are TGCGCCAGCAGCTTGGAAGGCTTCGACTACGAGCAGTACTTC. As protein: CASSLEGFDYEQYF.

A single count supports this clone. The J gene is TRBJ1-2, the V gene TRBV12-3 or TRBV12-4; D call uncertain. V lost 6 bases and J 12 bases, leaving 14 bases between the germline ends. The CDR3 has 11 residues. This CDR3 reads CASSRAGLHTF. In DNA form, the CDR3 reads TGTGCCAGCAGCCGCGCGGGCCTCCACACCTTC.

J is TRBJ1-2 and V is TRBV13; possible D gene TRBD1, 6 bases. V lost 5 bases and J 4 bases, leaving 17 bases between the germline ends. The germline gives CDR1 PRHDT, CDR2 FYEKMQ (reference sequence). The CDR3 is made up of 15 amino acids. CDR3 coding DNA: TGTGCCAGCAGCGAACGGGACATGATGCTCTATGGCTACACCTTC. Translated: CASSERDMMLYGYTF.

This sequence joins TRBV2 and TRBJ1-1; tentative D call: TRBD1 (6 bases). With 7 bases removed from V and 4 bases from J, the gap between germline ends came to 7 bases. This CDR3 spans 11 amino acids. The V gene's germline CDR1 is SNHLY and CDR2 FYNNEI. The DNA of the CDR3 is TGTGCCAGCAAGGGGGGCACTGAAGCTTTCTTT. Residues: CASKGGTEAFF.

V is TRBV7-3 and J is TRBJ2-7; TRBD1 agrees at 9 bases. The CDR3 has 14 amino acids. CDR1 is SGHTA, CDR2 FQGTGA, per germline. The junction had 7 bases not matched to a gene; V was cut back by 5 bases and J by 5 bases. CDR3 loop: CASSPGTGRDEQYF. DNA of the CDR3: TGTGCCAGCAGCCCCGGGACAGGGAGGGACGAGCAGTACTTC.

The V call is TRBV6-5, the J call TRBJ1-2, with TRBD1 matching over 8 bases. V shed 0 bases and J 4 bases; nucleotides not matched to a gene: 7. CDR1 MNHEY and CDR2 SVGAGI come from the germline V gene. The CDR3 totals 16 residues. CDR3 region: CASSYSATGVSYGYTF. The CDR3 DNA is TGTGCCAGCAGTTACTCGGCGACAGGGGTTTCCTATGGCTACACCTTC.

As for this clone: As the CDR3 is not closed by the conserved phenylalanine or tryptophan, this likely results from a read error. Because the CDR3's place on the DNA is in doubt, the DNA is left out and the CDR3 is given as listed by TCRdb. This chain connects TRBV6-2 or TRBV6-3 to TRBJ1-2. Germline V lookup: CDR1 MNHEY, CDR2 SVGEGT. With termini counted, the CDR3 has 12 amino acids. The CDR3 loop reads CASSYGTSWPQL.

In its sample, this clone was seen once. V is TRBV3-1 (or the pseudogene TRBV3-2) and J is TRBJ2-1; D is unclear. V was shortened by 2 bases and J by 2 bases, with 10 bases between the two germline ends. The CDR3 spans 15 residues. CDR1 is LGHDT, CDR2 YNNKEL, per germline (reference sequence). The CDR3 region is CASSQSRAAYNEQFF. CDR3 in DNA: TGTGCCAGCAGCCAAAGCCGGGCCGCCTACAATGAGCAGTTCTTC.

This chain links TRBV5-1 with TRBJ2-3; the match to TRBD1 covers 8 bases. The CDR3 spans 17 residues. J gave up 4 bases and V 7 bases, and 17 bases lay outside the gene matches. Germline loops: CDR1 SGHRS, CDR2 YFSETQ. The CDR3 sequence is CASLMGGQGAVADTQYF. In DNA, the CDR3 is TGCGCCAGCTTGATGGGAGGCCAGGGGGCTGTAGCAGATACGCAGTATTTT.

The V and J genes are TRBV11-2 and TRBJ2-2; D remains ambiguous. The CDR3 is 13 residues long. CDR1 is SGHAT and CDR2 is FQNNGV in the germline V gene. The V end was cut by 6 bases, the J end by 6 bases, with 11 bases between. In nucleotides, the CDR3 is TGTGCCAGCAGTAACATTAGATCCGGGGAGCTGTTTTTT. Its protein product is CASSNIRSGELFF.

As DNA, the CDR3 is TGTGCCAGCACTGAGGCCTTTAATGAAAAACTGTTTTTT. This translates into CASTEAFNEKLFF. The chain links TRBV11-2 to TRBJ1-4, with unresolved D. The CDR3 spans 13 residues. V dropped 7 bases and J dropped 4 bases, with 10 bases sitting between them. In germline, CDR1 is SGHAT, CDR2 FQNNGV.

The J gene is TRBJ1-5, the V gene TRBV7-9; TRBD1 aligns across 8 bases. This CDR3 has 15 residues. Per germline, CDR1 SEHNR and CDR2 FQNEAQ (reference sequence). J was trimmed by 5 bases and V by 5 bases; bases with no gene match: 8. CDR3 in DNA: TGTGCCAGCAGCAAAGGGACAGGAGGATATCAGCCCCAGCATTTT. Translation gives CASSKGTGGYQPQHF.

This clone was detected a few times. The chain couples TRBV5-6 to TRBJ1-2; 7 nucleotides match TRBD1. The CDR3 runs to 15 residues. V trimming: 1 base; J trimming: 2 bases; junction bases outside the gene matches: 5. CDR1 is SGHDT, CDR2 YYEEEE, per germline. The CDR3, as DNA: TGTGCCAGCAGCTTGTGGGACAGCTCAAACTATGGCTACACCTTC. This sequence encodes CASSLWDSSNYGYTF.

V gene TRBV18 combines with J gene TRBJ2-7; tentatively, D is TRBD1 (6 bases). The CDR3 consists of 15 residues. The germline gives CDR1 KGHSH, CDR2 LQKENI. V lost 5 bases and J 5 bases, leaving 19 bases between the germline ends. DNA of the CDR3: TGTGCCAGCTCAGCCTCGACAGGAAGTGTTGACGAGCAGTACTTC. This gives the protein CASSASTGSVDEQYF. Full variable domain (remainder filled in from reference TRBV18 and TRBJ2-7): NAGVMQNPRHLVRRRGQEARLRCSPMKGHSHVYWYRQLPEEGLKFMVYLQKENIIDESGMPKERFSAEFPKEGPSILRIQQVVRGDSAAYFCASSASTGSVDEQYFGPGTRLTVT.

The chain carries TRBV6-2 or TRBV6-3 and TRBJ1-2, with D unclear. Trimming took 6 bases from V and 2 from J, leaving 10 bases between them. The CDR3 sequence is 13 residues long. CDR1 MNHEY and CDR2 SVGEGT come from the germline V gene. As DNA, the CDR3 is TGTGCCAGCAGCCACGGACGCAACTATGGCTACACCTTC. Its translation: CASSHGRNYGYTF.